The rows below give T cell receptor beta chains drawn from one sample of a study of cytomegalovirus exposure and HLA in healthy donors. Profiled with immunoSEQ multiplex PCR; TCRdb holds only in-frame clones, not every one. Of 65,000 to 100,000 clones in the sample, 93% were seen once. The sequenced sample was PBMCs. These receptor sequences come from a woman aged 30 to 39 in good health and CMV-seronegative. The CDR3 runs from the conserved cysteine through the conserved F or W.

J	V	CDR3
TRBJ2-2	TRBV5-1	CASSLGDSDTGELFF
TRBJ1-3	TRBV5-4	CASSPRDGNTIYF
TRBJ1-5	TRBV11-2	CASSLLRGVGVSNQPQHF
TRBJ2-1	TRBV30	CAWSIASGAYNEQFF
TRBJ2-7	TRBV12-1	CASSFAFEGAFYEQYF
TRBJ2-1	TRBV18	CASSPSQGIVGINEQFF
TRBJ1-3	TRBV2	CASSESESSGNTIYF
TRBJ1-1	TRBV19	CASKMTRGGTEAFF
TRBJ1-4	TRBV18	CASSPPTGNEKLFF
TRBJ2-5	TRBV20-1	CSAHFRQNQYF
TRBJ2-5	TRBV7-9	CASSPLGGPETQYF
TRBJ2-7	TRBV11-2	CASRTGGRAVNEQYF
TRBJ1-5	TRBV12-5	CASGLAPRTGWVQPQHF
TRBJ1-1	TRBV19	CASSLQGRFTEAFF
TRBJ1-2	TRBV19	CASIGRNGYGNYGYTF
TRBJ2-3	TRBV6-1	CASSGPGQGIITQYF
TRBJ1-2	TRBV30	CAWTLGGISGYTF
TRBJ1-2	TRBV28	CASSSGGDYGYTF
TRBJ2-3	TRBV11-2	CASSLVGSGASTDTQYF
TRBJ1-1	TRBV28	CASGVDRGNTEAFF
TRBJ2-7	TRBV5-1	CASSLGGDEQYF
TRBJ1-1	TRBV2	CASRPGQEANTEAFF
TRBJ1-4	TRBV18	CASSSQGALANEKLFF
TRBJ1-5	TRBV5-1	CARQDRDYSNQPQHF
TRBJ2-1	TRBV5-1	CASSPGTGANEQFF
TRBJ2-2	TRBV7-8	CASRHRGTGGTGAYTGELFF
TRBJ2-7	TRBV7-6	CASSLETRREQYF
TRBJ1-2	TRBV10-3	CAVMSDRAHNRGYTF
TRBJ1-2	TRBV2	CASRGEGAGYTF
TRBJ1-2	TRBV5-1	CASSLAGRVDGYTF
TRBJ2-5	TRBV15	CATSPRLAGTPQETQYF
TRBJ2-3	TRBV27	CASSLVLAGVSRDTQYF
TRBJ1-6	TRBV11-2	CASSLSRNSPLHF
TRBJ1-1	TRBV9	CASSVDGGLRAFF
TRBJ1-1	TRBV7-9	CASSPGGDSSEAFF